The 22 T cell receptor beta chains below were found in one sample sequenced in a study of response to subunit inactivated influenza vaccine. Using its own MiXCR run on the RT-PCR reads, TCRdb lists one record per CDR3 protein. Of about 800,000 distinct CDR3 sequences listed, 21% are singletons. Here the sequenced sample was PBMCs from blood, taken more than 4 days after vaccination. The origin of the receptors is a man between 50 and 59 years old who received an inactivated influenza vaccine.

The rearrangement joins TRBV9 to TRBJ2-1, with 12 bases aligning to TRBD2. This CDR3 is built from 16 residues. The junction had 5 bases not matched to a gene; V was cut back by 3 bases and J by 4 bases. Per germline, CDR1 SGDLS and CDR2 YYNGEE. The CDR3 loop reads CASSAASGRGYNEQFF. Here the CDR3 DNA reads TGTGCCAGCAGCGCTGCTAGCGGGAGGGGATACAATGAGCAGTTCTTC.

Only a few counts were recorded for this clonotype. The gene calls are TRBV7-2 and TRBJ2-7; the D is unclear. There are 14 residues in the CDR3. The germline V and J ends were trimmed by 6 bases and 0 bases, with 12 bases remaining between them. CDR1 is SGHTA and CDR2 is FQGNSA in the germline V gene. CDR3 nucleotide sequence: TGTGCCAGCAGTTTGAATTATGGCTCCTACGAGCAGTACTTC. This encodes CASSLNYGSYEQYF. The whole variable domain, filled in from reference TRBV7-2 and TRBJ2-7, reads GAGVSQSPSNKVTEKGKDVELRCDPISGHTALYWYRQSLGQGLEFLIYFQGNSAPDKSGLPSDRFSAERTGGSVSTLTIQRTQQEDSAVYLCASSLNYGSYEQYFGPGTRLTVT.

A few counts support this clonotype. As DNA, the CDR3 is TGTGCCAGCAGCTTAGTTCGGCCACCCGAGCAGTTCTTC. This translates into CASSLVRPPEQFF. V is TRBV7-2 and J is TRBJ2-1; D ambiguous. V shed 1 base and J shed 10 bases, with 11 bases lying between them. Germline loops: CDR1 SGHTA, CDR2 FQGNSA. The CDR3 is 13 residues long. The full variable domain, its missing parts supplied by reference TRBV7-2 and TRBJ2-1, is GAGVSQSPSNKVTEKGKDVELRCDPISGHTALYWYRQSLGQGLEFLIYFQGNSAPDKSGLPSDRFSAERTGGSVSTLTIQRTQQEDSAVYLCASSLVRPPEQFFGPGTRLTVL.

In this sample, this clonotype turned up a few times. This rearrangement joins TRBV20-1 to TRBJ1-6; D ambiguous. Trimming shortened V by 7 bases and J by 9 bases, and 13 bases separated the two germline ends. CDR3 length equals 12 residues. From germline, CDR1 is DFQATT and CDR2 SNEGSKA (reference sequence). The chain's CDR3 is CSGKGKGSPLHF. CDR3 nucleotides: TGCAGTGGGAAAGGGAAAGGTTCACCCCTCCACTTT.

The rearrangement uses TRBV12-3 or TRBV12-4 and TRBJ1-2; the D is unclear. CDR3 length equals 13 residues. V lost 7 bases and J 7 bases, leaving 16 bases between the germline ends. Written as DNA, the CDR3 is TGTGCCAGCACCGAGCACAGCTTTGTTGGCTACACCTTC. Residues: CASTEHSFVGYTF.

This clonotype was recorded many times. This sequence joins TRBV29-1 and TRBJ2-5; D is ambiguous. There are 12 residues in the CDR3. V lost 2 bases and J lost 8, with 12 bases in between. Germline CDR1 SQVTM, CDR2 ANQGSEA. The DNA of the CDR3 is TGCAGCGTTGAAAAGTTGGCCTACACCCAGTACTTC. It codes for CSVEKLAYTQYF.

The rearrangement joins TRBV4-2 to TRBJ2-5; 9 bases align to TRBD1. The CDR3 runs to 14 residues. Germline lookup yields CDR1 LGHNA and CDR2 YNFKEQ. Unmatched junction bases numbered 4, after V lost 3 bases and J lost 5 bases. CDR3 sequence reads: CASSHRTGEETQYF. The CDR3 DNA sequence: TGTGCCAGCAGCCATCGGACAGGGGAGGAGACCCAGTACTTC.

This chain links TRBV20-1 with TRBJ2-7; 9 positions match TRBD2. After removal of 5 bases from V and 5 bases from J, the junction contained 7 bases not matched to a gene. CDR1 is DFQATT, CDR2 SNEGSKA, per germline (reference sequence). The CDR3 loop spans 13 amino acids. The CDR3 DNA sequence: TGCAGTGCTGCCGGGACTAGCTTCCACGAGCAGTACTTC. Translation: CSAAGTSFHEQYF.

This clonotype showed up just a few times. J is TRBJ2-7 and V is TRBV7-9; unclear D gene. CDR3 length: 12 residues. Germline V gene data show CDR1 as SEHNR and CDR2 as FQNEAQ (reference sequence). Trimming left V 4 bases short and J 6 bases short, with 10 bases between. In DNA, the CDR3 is TGTGCCAGCAGCTCCGGACCACTCGAGCAGTACTTC. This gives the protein CASSSGPLEQYF.

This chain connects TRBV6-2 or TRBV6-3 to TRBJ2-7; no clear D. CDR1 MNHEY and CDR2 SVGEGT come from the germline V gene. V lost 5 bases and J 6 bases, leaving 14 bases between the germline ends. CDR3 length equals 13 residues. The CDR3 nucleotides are TGTGCCAGCAGTATCCTTGGATCAGCCGAGCAGTACTTC. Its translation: CASSILGSAEQYF.

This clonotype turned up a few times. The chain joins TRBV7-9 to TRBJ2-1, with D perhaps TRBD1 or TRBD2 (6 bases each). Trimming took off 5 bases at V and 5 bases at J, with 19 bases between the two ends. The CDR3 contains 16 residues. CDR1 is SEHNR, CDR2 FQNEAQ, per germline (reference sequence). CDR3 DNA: TGTGCCAGCAGCCCCTCCCGGGGGCTAACGAACAATGAGCAGTTCTTC. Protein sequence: CASSPSRGLTNNEQFF.

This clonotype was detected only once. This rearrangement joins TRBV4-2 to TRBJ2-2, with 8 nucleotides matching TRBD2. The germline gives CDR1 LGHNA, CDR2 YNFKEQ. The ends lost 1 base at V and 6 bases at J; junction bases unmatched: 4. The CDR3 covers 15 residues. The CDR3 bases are TGTGCCAGCAGCCAAGCTGGGCGGGGGGCCGGGGAGCTGTTTTTT. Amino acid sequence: CASSQAGRGAGELFF.

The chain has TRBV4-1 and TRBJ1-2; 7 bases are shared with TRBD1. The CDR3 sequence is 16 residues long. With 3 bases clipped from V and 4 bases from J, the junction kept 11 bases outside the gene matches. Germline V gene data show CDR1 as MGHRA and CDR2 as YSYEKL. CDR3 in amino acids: CASSQDERQGSYGYTF. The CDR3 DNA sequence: TGCGCCAGCAGCCAGGATGAACGACAGGGCTCCTATGGCTACACCTTC.

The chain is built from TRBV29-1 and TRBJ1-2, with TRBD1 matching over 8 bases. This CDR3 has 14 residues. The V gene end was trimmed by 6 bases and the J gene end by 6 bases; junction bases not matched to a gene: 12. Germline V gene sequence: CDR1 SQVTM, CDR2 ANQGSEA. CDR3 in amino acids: CSVDTRGRLHGYTF. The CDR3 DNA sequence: TGCAGCGTCGATACCAGGGGGCGTTTACATGGCTACACCTTC.

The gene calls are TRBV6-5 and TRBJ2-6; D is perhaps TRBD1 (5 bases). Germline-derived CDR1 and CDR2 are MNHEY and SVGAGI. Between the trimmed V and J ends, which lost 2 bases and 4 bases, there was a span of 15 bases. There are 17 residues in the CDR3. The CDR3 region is CASSYRIQGSGANVLTF. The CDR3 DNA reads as TGTGCCAGCAGTTACCGAATCCAGGGTTCCGGGGCCAACGTCCTGACTTTC.

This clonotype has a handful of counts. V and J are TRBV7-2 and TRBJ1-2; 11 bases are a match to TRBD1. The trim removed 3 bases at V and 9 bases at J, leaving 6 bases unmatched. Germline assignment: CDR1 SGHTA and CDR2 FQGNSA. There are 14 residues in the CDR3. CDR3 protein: CASSFTGTGGSYTF. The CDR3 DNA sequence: TGTGCCAGCAGCTTTACCGGGACAGGGGGGAGCTACACCTTC.

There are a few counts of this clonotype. The CDR3 region is CASSGGQSGTEAFF. The CDR3 DNA is TGCGCCAGCAGCGGTGGACAGTCGGGAACTGAAGCTTTCTTT. The V call is TRBV5-1, the J call TRBJ1-1, with D possibly being TRBD1 (6 bases). CDR3 size: 14 residues. Germline-derived CDR1 and CDR2 are SGHRS and YFSETQ. Trimming removed 4 bases from V and 5 bases from J, with 15 bases in between.

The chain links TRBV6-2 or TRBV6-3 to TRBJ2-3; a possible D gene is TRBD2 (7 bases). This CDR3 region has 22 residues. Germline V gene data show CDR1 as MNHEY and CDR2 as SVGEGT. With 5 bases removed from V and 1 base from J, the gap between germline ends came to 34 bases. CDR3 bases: TGTGCCAGCAGTAGGAAGGGGAGGATGCTAGCGGCCGGGGGCAGGGGCACAGATACGCAGTATTTT. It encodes CASSRKGRMLAAGGRGTDTQYF.

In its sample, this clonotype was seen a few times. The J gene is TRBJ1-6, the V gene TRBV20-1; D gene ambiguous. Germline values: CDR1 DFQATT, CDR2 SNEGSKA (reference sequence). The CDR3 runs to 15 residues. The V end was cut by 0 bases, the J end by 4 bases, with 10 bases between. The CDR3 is CSAREVAAYNSPLHF. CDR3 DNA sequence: TGCAGTGCTAGAGAAGTGGCAGCATATAATTCACCCCTCCACTTT.

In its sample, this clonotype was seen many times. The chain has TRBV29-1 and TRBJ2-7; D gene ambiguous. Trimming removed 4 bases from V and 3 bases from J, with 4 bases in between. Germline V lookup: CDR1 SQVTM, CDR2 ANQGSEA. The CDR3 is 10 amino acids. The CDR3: CSVVDYEQYF. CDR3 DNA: TGCAGCGTTGTTGACTACGAGCAGTACTTC.

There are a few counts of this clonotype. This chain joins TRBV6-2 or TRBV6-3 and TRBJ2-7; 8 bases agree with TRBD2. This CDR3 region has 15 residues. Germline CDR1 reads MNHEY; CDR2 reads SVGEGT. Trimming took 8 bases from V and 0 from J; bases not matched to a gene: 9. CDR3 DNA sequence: TGTGCCAGCGGGTTAGCGGGAACCCTCTCCTACGAGCAGTACTTC. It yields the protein CASGLAGTLSYEQYF.

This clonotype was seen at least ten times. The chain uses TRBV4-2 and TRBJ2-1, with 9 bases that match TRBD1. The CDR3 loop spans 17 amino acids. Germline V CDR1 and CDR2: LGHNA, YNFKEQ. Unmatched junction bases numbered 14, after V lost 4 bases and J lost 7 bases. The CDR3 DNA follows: TGTGCCAGCAGCCCAACGGTAACCGGGACAGGGAGGAATGAGCAGTTCTTC. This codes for CASSPTVTGTGRNEQFF.